This TCR beta chain was observed in a study of blood T cell repertoires in COVID-19. The overall study: The origin of the acute and convalescent COVID-19 samples was the United States, Italy and Spain.

The data were produced by immunoSEQ multiplex PCR, yet TCRdb's version contains in-frame clones alone and is incomplete. This table holds some 300,000 clones, approximately 90% found once. The germline CDR1 and CDR2 sequences are KGHSH and LQKENI. The CDR3 is made up of 15 amino acids. V dropped 1 base and J dropped 6; count of bases not matched to a gene: 7. This clonotype was obtained from a woman in her 30s who had been exposed to COVID-19. Sample: PBMCs or T cells enriched from blood (not recorded which). The J gene is TRBJ2-7, the V gene TRBV18; 9 bases map to TRBD2. CDR3 sequence: CASSPRVAGVLEQYF. The DNA for the CDR3 is TGTGCCAGCTCACCACGGGTAGCGGGGGTCCTCGAGCAGTACTTC.